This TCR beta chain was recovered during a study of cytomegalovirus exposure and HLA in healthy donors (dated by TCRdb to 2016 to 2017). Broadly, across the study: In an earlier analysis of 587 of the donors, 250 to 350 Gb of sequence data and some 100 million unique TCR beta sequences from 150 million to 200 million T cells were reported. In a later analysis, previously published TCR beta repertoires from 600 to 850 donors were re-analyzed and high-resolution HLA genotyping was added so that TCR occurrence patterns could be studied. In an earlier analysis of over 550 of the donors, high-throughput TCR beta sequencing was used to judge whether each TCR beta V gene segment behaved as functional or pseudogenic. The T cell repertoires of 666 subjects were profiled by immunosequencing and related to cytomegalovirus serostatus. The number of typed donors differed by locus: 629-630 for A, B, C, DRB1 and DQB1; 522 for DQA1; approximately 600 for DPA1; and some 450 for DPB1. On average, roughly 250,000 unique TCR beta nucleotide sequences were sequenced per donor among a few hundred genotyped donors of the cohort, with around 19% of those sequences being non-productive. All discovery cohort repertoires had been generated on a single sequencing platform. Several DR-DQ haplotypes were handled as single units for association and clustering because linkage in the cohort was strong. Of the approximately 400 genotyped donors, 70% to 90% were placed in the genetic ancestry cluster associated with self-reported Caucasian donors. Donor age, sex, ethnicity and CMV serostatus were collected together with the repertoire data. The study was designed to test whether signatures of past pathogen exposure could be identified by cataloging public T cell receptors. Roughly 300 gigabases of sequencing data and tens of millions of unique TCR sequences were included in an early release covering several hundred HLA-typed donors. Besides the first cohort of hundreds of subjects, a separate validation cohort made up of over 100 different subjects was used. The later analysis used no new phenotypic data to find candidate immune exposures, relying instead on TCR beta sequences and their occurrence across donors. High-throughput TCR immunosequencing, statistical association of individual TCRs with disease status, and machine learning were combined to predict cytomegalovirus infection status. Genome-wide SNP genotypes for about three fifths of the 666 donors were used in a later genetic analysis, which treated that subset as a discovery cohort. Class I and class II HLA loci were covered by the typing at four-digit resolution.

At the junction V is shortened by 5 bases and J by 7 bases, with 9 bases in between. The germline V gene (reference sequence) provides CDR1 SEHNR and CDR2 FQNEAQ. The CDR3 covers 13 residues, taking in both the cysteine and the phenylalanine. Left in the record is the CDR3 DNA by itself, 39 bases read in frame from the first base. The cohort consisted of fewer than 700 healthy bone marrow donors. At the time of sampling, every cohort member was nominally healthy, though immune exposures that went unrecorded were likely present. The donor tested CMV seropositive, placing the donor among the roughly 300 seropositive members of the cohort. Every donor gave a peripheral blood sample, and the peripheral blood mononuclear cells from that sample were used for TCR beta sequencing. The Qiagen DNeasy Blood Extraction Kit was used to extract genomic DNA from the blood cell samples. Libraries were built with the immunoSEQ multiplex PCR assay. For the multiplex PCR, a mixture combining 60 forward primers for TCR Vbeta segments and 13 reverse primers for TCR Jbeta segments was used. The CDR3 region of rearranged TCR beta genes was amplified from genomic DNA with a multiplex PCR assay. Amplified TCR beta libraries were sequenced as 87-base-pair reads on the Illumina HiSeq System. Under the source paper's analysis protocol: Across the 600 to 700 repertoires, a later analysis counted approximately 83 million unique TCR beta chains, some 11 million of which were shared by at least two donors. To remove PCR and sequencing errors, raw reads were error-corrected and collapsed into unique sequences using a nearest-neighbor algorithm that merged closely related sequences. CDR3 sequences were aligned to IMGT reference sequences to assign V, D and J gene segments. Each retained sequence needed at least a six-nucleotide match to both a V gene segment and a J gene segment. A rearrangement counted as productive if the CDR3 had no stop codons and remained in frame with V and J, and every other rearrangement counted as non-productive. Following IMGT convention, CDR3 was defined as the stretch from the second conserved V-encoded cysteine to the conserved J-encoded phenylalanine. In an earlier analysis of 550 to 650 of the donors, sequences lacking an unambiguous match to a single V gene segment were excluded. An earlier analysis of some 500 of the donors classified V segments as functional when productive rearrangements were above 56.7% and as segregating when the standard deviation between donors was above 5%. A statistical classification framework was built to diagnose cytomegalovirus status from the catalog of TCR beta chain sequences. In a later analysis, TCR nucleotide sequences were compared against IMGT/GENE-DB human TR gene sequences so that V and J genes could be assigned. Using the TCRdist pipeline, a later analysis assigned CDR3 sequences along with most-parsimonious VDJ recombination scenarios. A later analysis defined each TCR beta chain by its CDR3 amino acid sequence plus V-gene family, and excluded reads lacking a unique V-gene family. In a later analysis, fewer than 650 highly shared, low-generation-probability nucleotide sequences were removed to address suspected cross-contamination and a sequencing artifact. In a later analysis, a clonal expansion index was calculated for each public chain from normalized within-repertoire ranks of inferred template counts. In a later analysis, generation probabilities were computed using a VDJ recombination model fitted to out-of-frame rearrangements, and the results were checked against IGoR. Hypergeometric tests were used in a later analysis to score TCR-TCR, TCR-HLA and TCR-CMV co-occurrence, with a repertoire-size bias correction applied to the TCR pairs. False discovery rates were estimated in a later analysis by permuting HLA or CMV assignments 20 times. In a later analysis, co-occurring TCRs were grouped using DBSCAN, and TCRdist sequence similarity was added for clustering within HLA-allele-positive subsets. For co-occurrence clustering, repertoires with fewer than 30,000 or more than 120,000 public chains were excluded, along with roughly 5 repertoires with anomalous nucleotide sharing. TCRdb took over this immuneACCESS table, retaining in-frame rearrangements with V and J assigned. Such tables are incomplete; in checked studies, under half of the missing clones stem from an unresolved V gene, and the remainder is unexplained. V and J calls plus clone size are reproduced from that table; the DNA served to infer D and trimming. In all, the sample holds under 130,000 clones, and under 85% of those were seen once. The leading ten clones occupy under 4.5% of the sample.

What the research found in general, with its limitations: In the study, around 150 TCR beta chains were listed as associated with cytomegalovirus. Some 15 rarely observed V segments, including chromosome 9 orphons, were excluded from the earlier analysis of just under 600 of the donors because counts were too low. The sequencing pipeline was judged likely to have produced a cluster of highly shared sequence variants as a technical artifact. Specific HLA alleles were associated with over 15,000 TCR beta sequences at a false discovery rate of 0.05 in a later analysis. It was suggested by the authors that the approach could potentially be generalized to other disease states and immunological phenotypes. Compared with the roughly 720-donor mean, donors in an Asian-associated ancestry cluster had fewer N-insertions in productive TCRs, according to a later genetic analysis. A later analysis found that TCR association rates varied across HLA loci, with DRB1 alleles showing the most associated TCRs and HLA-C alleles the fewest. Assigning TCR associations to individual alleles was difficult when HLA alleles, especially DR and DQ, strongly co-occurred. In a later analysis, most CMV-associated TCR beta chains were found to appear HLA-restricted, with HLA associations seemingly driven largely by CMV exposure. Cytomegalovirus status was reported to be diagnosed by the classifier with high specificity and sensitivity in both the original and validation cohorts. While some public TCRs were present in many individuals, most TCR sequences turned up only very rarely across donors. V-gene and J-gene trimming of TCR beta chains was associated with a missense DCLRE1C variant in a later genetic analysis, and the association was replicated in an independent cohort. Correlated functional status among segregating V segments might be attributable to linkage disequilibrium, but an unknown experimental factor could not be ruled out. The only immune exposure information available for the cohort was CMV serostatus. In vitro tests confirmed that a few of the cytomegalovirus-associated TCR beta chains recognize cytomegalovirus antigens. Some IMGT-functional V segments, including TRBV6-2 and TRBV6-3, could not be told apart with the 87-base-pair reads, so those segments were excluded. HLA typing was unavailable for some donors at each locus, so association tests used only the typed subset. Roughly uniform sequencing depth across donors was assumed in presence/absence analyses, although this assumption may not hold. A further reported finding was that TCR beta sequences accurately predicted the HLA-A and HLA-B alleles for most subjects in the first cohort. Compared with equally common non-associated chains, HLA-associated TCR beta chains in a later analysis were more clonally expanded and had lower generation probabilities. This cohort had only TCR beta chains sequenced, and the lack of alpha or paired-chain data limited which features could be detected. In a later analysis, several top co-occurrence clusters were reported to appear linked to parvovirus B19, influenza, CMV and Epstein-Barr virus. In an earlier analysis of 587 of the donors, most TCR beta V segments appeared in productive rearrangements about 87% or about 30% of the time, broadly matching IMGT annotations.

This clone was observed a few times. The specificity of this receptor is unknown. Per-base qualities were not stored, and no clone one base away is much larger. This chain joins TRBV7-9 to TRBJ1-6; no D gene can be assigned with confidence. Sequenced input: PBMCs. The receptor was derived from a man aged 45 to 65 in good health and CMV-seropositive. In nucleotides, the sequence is TGTGCCAGCAGCCAGACATCGAATTCACCCCTCCACTTT. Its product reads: CASSQTSNSPLHF. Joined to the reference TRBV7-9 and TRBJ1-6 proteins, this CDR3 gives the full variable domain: DTGVSQNPRHKITKRGQNVTFRCDPISEHNRLYWYRQTLGQGPEFLTYFQNEAQLEKSRLLSDRFSAERPKGSFSTLEIQRTEQGDSAMYLCASSQTSNSPLHFGNGTRLTVT.